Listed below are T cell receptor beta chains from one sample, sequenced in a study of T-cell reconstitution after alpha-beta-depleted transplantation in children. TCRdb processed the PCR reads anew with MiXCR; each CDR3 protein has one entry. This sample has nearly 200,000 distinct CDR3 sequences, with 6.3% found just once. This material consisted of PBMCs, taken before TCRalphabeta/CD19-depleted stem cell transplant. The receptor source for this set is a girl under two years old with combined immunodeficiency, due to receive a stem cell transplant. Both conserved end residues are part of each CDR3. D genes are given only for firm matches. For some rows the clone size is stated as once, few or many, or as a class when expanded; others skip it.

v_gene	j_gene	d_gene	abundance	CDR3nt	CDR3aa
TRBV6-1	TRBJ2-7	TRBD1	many	TGTGCCAGCAGTGAAGTCGGGACAGGGGGAGGATACGAGCAGTACTTC	CASSEVGTGGGYEQYF
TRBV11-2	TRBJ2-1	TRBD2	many	TGTGCCAGCAGCTTCCAAGGGACTAGCGGGAGTTCCTACAATGAGCAGTTCTTC	CASSFQGTSGSSYNEQFF
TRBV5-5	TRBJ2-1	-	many	TGTGCCAGCAGCCTGGGCCTAGCGAACACCTACAATGAGCAGTTCTTC	CASSLGLANTYNEQFF
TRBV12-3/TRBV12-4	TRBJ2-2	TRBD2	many	TGTGCCAGCAGTCCCGGGACTAGAGGCTCCGGGGAGCTGTTTTTT	CASSPGTRGSGELFF
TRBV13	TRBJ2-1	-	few	TGTGCCAGCAGAAAACTAGCTGTGAGCTCCTACAATGAGCAGTTCTTC	CASRKLAVSSYNEQFF
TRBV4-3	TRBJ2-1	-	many	TGCGCCAGCAGCCCTTGGCGGCGGGGCGATGAGCAGTTCTTC	CASSPWRRGDEQFF
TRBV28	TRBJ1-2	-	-	TGTGCCAGCAGTACCTCGCTGTGGGGGCACAACTATGGCTACACCTTC	CASSTSLWGHNYGYTF
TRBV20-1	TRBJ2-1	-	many	TGCAGTGCTAGAGATTTCTCTCGCGGGCCTCAATACAATGAGCAGTTCTTC	CSARDFSRGPQYNEQFF
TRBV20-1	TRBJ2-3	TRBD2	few	TGCAGTGCTAACGGGGGAGGGGGCACAGATACGCAGTATTTT	CSANGGGGTDTQYF
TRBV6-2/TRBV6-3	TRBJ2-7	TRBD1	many	TGTGCCAGCAGCATGACAGGGATCGAAGGCGGACTCTACGAGCAGTACTTC	CASSMTGIEGGLYEQYF
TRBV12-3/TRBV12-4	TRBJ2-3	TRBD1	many	TGTGCCAGCAGCTGGACAGGGGGCACAGATACGCAGTATTTT	CASSWTGGTDTQYF
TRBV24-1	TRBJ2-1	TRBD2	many	TGTGCCACCAGTGGCGGACTAGCGGGAGACAATGAGCAGTTCTTC	CATSGGLAGDNEQFF
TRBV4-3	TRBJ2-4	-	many	TGCGCCAGCAGCCAAGATTTCCGGAAAGCCAAAAACATTCAGTACTTC	CASSQDFRKAKNIQYF
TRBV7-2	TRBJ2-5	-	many	TGTGCCAGCACCTCAGGGCAGGAGACCCAGTACTTC	CASTSGQETQYF
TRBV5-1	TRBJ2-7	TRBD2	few	TGCGCCAGCAGCTTCGGGGGGGCCACGGGTTACGAGCAGTACTTC	CASSFGGATGYEQYF
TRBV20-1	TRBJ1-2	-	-	TGCAGTGCTAGAGACAGGGATCGCGGCGGCTACACCTTC	CSARDRDRGGYTF
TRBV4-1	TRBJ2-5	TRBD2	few	TGCGCCAGCAGCCAGGGCCCTAGCGGGGGGGAGACCCAGTACTTC	CASSQGPSGGETQYF
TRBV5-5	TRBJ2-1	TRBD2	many	TGTGCCAGCAGCGTCCTGACTAGCGGGGTCCCCTACAATGAGCAGTTCTTC	CASSVLTSGVPYNEQFF
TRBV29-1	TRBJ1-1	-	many	TGCAGCGCCTGGACCGCTGAAGCTTTCTTT	CSAWTAEAFF
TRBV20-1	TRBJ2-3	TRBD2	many	TGCAGTGCTTCACTAGCGGGAGGCACAGATACGCAGTATTTT	CSASLAGGTDTQYF
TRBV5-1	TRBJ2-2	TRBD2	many	TGCGCCAGCAGCTTGGATCGACTAGCGCAAAGCGGGGAGCTGTTTTTT	CASSLDRLAQSGELFF
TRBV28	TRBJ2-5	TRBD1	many	TGTGCCAGCAGACCCGAACAGGGGGCGCTTGGGACCCAGTACTTC	CASRPEQGALGTQYF
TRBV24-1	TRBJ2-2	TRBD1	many	TGTGCCACCAGCCAGGGGGCCTGGGCCGGGGAGCTGTTTTTT	CATSQGAWAGELFF
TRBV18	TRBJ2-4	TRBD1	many	TGTGCCAGCTCACCACCACACAGGGGGAGTCTAGCCAAAAACATTCAGTACTTC	CASSPPHRGSLAKNIQYF
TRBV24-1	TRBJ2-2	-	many	TGTGCCACCAGTGACCCCGGCACCGGGGAGCTGTTTTTT	CATSDPGTGELFF
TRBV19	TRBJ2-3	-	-	TGTGCCAGTAGTATGTTTGGGGGCACAGATACGCAGTATTTT	CASSMFGGTDTQYF
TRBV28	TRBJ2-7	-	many	TGTGCCAGCAGTCAACCCTTCTTGGGGCCCGAGCAGTACTTC	CASSQPFLGPEQYF
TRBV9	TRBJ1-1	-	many	TGTGCCAGCAGCGTAGCCGGTCACCCCGGACCTATGAACACTGAAGCTTTCTTT	CASSVAGHPGPMNTEAFF
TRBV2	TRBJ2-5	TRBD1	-	TGTGCCAACGACAGGGGCCAAGAGACCCAGTACTTC	CANDRGQETQYF
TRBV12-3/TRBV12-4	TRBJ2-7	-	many	TGTGCCAGCAGTTATTTAAGTCGGATTGAGCAGTACTTC	CASSYLSRIEQYF
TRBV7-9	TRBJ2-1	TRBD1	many	TGTGCCAGCAAACTGACAGGGCTTGCCGCGAATGAGCAGTTCTTC	CASKLTGLAANEQFF
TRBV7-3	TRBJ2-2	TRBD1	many	TGTGCCAGCAGCCCGGGGACAGCGAACACCGGGGAGCTGTTTTTT	CASSPGTANTGELFF
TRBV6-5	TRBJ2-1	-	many	TGTGCCAGCAGTTACTCGTCGGGAAATGAGCAGTTCTTC	CASSYSSGNEQFF
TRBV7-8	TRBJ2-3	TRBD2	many	TGTGCCAGCAGCCTCGGGACTAGCGGGAGCACAGATACGCAGTATTTT	CASSLGTSGSTDTQYF
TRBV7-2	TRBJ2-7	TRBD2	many	TGTGCCAGCAGCCCTGGGACTAGCGGCGCCTACGAGCAGTACTTC	CASSPGTSGAYEQYF
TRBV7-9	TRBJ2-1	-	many	TGTGCCAGCGATTTGATAGGGGGGGGCTCCTACAATGAGCAGTTCTTC	CASDLIGGGSYNEQFF
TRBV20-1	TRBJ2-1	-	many	TGCAGTGCTAGAGCGCGGAACGACTTAACCTACAATGAGCAGTTCTTC	CSARARNDLTYNEQFF
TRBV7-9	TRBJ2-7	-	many	TGTGCCAGCAGCCCTACCGGGAGTCCCTACGAGCAGTACTTC	CASSPTGSPYEQYF
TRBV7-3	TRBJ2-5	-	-	TGTGCCAGCAGCCGCTATCGGGAAGAGACCCAGTACTTC	CASSRYREETQYF
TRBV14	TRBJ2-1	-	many	TGTGCCAGCAGCCAGGAGGGGACCTCCTACAATGAGCAGTTCTTC	CASSQEGTSYNEQFF
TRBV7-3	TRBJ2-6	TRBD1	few	TGTGCCAGCAGCTTGGGACAGTCTCCCCTCGGGGCCAACGTCCTGACTTTC	CASSLGQSPLGANVLTF
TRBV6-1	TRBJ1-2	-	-	TGTGCCAGCAGTGACGGGACCGGGACACACCTCTATGGCTACACCTTC	CASSDGTGTHLYGYTF
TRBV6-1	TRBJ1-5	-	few	TGTGCCAGCAGTGGGGGATATAGCAATCAGCCCCAGCATTTT	CASSGGYSNQPQHF
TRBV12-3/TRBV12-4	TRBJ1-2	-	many	TGTGCCAGCAGTGCGGACGCAGGGGCCGCGGGCTACACCTTC	CASSADAGAAGYTF
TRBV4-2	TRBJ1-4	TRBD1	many	TGTGCCAGCAGCCCGGGGGACAGGGGGAAGGTTGGCAATGAAAAACTGTTTTTT	CASSPGDRGKVGNEKLFF
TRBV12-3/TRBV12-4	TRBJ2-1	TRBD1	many	TGTGCCAGCAACCAGGGGGTCTCCTACAATGAGCAGTTCTTC	CASNQGVSYNEQFF
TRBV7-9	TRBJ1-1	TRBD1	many	TGTGCCAGCAGCCAGAAGGGACAGGGAGGCACTGAAGCTTTCTTT	CASSQKGQGGTEAFF
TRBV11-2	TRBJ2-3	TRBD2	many	TGTGCCAGCAGCTTATTACCGGGAGGAGTAACAGATACGCAGTATTTT	CASSLLPGGVTDTQYF
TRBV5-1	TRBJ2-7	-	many	TGCGCCAGCAGCTTGGTAACGGCAGGGACCTCCTACGAGCAGTACTTC	CASSLVTAGTSYEQYF
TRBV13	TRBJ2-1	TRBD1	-	TGTGCCAGCAGCTTAAGCCCGACAGGGGTCAATGAGCAGTTCTTC	CASSLSPTGVNEQFF
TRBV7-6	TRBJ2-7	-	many	TGTGCCAGCAGCTTAGACGGCGGTTCCTACGAGCAGTACTTC	CASSLDGGSYEQYF
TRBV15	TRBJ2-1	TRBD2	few	TGTGCCACCAGCAGAGAACGTCAGGGGATTAGCGGGGGCCGCTACAATGAGCAGTTCTTC	CATSRERQGISGGRYNEQFF
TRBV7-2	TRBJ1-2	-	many	TGTGCCAGCAGCTTTCACCCGGGGGGTAGAAGACATGGCTACACCTTC	CASSFHPGGRRHGYTF